These 17 T cell receptor beta chains originate from one sample sequenced in a study of blood T cell repertoires in COVID-19. Using immunoSEQ multiplex PCR, the repertoire was profiled, and TCRdb retains in-frame clones only, with some absent. The table has approximately 190,000 clones, about four fifths seen once. The source material was peripheral blood. These TCRs come from a man aged 60 to 69 with acute or convalescent COVID-19.

The CDR3: CASSVEFSGNTIYF. In DNA, the CDR3 is TGTGCCAGCAGCGTCGAGTTCTCTGGAAACACCATATATTTT. This sequence joins TRBV9 and TRBJ1-3; D is unresolved. Trimming pared 2 bases from V and 0 bases from J, leaving 6 bases between. CDR1 is SGDLS and CDR2 is YYNGEE in the germline V gene. CDR3 size: 14 residues.

This chain joins TRBV30 and TRBJ1-6; a possible D gene is TRBD1 (5 bases). The CDR3 is 13 amino acids. Germline CDR1 reads GTSNPN; CDR2 reads SVGIG (reference sequence). V was shortened by 4 bases and J by 6 bases, with 10 bases between the two germline ends. DNA for the CDR3: TGTGCCTGGATTCAGGGCCCTAATTCACCCCTCCACTTT. Translating it yields CAWIQGPNSPLHF. The full variable domain, completed using reference TRBV30 and TRBJ1-6, is SQTIHQWPATLVQPVGSPLSLECTVEGTSNPNLYWYRQAAGRGLQLLFYSVGIGQISSEVPQNLSASRPQDRQFILSSKKLLLSDSGFYLCAWIQGPNSPLHFGNGTRLTVT.

This clone was seen just once. J is TRBJ1-1 and V is TRBV28; 8 nucleotides match TRBD1. In germline, CDR1 is MDHEN, CDR2 SYDVKM. Trimming removed 3 bases from V and 0 bases from J; junction bases left unmatched: 6. CDR3 size: 16 residues. CDR3 protein: CASSFGRGLMNTEAFF. DNA for the CDR3: TGTGCCAGCAGTTTCGGCAGGGGGCTGATGAACACTGAAGCTTTCTTT.

This sequence joins TRBV11-2 and TRBJ2-7, with D unresolved. Per the germline V gene, CDR1 is SGHAT and CDR2 is FQNNGV. CDR3 length: 15 amino acids. V lost 5 bases and J 7 bases, leaving 21 bases between the germline ends. CDR3 loop: CASSPQASPDREQYF. As DNA, the CDR3 is TGTGCCAGCAGCCCCCAGGCCTCTCCAGATCGGGAGCAGTACTTC.

The genes are TRBV24-1 and TRBJ2-1, with D possibly being TRBD2 (6 bases). The CDR3 totals 14 residues. Trimming took off 0 bases at V and 8 bases at J, with 10 bases between the two ends. Looked up from germline, CDR1 is KGHDR and CDR2 is SFDVKD. CDR3 protein: CATSDLGEDHEQFF. The CDR3 nucleotides read TGTGCCACCAGTGATTTGGGGGAGGACCATGAGCAGTTCTTC.

The chain uses TRBV11-2 and TRBJ1-6; D remains ambiguous. The CDR3 has 17 residues. Germline V CDR1 and CDR2: SGHAT, FQNNGV. Between the trimmed V and J ends, which lost 1 base and 2 bases, there was a span of 12 bases. The CDR3 here is CASSLAAIGPYNSPLHF. The DNA of the CDR3 is TGTGCCAGCAGCTTAGCGGCAATTGGGCCCTATAATTCACCCCTCCACTTT.

The chain links TRBV9 to TRBJ2-3; 8 nucleotides match TRBD2. Germline V gives CDR1 SGDLS, CDR2 YYNGEE. CDR3 length: 16 residues. Trimming removed 0 bases from V and 1 base from J; junction bases left unmatched: 4. The CDR3: CASSVELAARTDTQYF. The CDR3 coding sequence is TGTGCCAGCAGCGTAGAACTAGCGGCACGCACAGATACGCAGTATTTT.

This clone was seen a handful of times. The sample has other DNA sequences that encode this CDR3 too. This rearrangement joins TRBV29-1 to TRBJ1-1; TRBD1 is a possible D gene (5 bases). This CDR3 is built from 12 residues. Germline loops: CDR1 SQVTM, CDR2 ANQGSEA. Between the trimmed V and J ends, which lost 4 bases and 2 bases, there was a span of 8 bases. The CDR3 coding sequence is TGCAGCGTTGGGGGGGGAAACACTGAAGCTTTCTTT. This translates into CSVGGGNTEAFF.

The chain combines TRBV7-3 with TRBJ2-1; 7 nucleotides line up with TRBD2. V shed 0 bases, J shed 4 bases, and the junction held 6 bases outside the gene matches. Germline assignment: CDR1 SGHTA and CDR2 FQGTGA. The CDR3 extends over 16 amino acids. This CDR3 is CASSLTGGSAYNEQFF. The CDR3, as DNA: TGTGCCAGCAGCTTAACCGGCGGGAGTGCTTACAATGAGCAGTTCTTC.

This chain joins TRBV5-6 and TRBJ2-1; 7 bases are a match to TRBD2. Germline V CDR1 and CDR2: SGHDT, YYEEEE. This CDR3 has 16 residues. Germline trimming cut 2 bases from V and 3 bases from J; bases unmatched to any gene: 8. The CDR3 loop is CASSFTAGEIYNEQFF. In DNA, the CDR3 is TGTGCCAGCAGCTTCACCGCGGGAGAGATCTACAATGAGCAGTTCTTC. Full variable domain (remainder filled in from reference TRBV5-6 and TRBJ2-1): DAGVTQSPTHLIKTRGQQVTLRCSPKSGHDTVSWYQQALGQGPQFIFQYYEEEERQRGNFPDRFSGHQFPNYSSELNVNALLLGDSALYLCASSFTAGEIYNEQFFGPGTRLTVL.

The chain has TRBV5-1 and TRBJ2-2; D perhaps matches TRBD2 (5 bases). Germline-derived CDR1 and CDR2 are SGHRS and YFSETQ. Deletions cut 1 base from V and 7 bases from J, with 14 bases between. The CDR3 loop spans 15 amino acids. CDR3: CASSLSPSRVGELFF. As DNA, the CDR3 is TGCGCCAGCAGCTTGTCCCCTAGCCGGGTCGGGGAGCTGTTTTTT. The full variable domain, its missing parts supplied by reference TRBV5-1 and TRBJ2-2, is KAGVTQTPRYLIKTRGQQVTLSCSPISGHRSVSWYQQTPGQGLQFLFEYFSETQRNKGNFPGRFSGRQFSNSRSEMNVSTLELGDSALYLCASSLSPSRVGELFFGEGSRLTVL.

The V gene is TRBV10-1, the J gene TRBJ2-2, with a tentative D call TRBD1 (6 bases). In germline, CDR1 is WNHNN, CDR2 SYGVQD (reference sequence). The CDR3 is made up of 13 amino acids. The germline V and J ends were trimmed by 6 bases and 9 bases, with 14 bases remaining between them. CDR3 in DNA: TGCGCCAGCAGCCGAACAGGGACCCGGGAGCTGTTTTTT. This gives the protein CASSRTGTRELFF.

This clone was counted a few times. The chain uses TRBV6-2 or TRBV6-3 and TRBJ1-5, with D unclear. The CDR3 is 16 residues long. Germline V gene lookup returns CDR1 MNHEY and CDR2 SVGEGT. V lost 0 bases, J lost 1 base, and 10 bases lay in between. The CDR3 DNA follows: TGTGCCAGCAGTTACTCCCCCCTCCGGAGCAATCAGCCCCAGCATTTT. This codes for CASSYSPLRSNQPQHF.

The genes are TRBV5-4 and TRBJ2-6; D ambiguous. V shed 3 bases and J shed 0 bases, with 10 bases lying between them. The CDR3 consists of 16 residues. Germline V gene sequence: CDR1 SGHNT, CDR2 YYREEE (reference sequence). This chain's CDR3 is CASSSNFFSGANVLTF. In DNA, the CDR3 is TGTGCCAGCAGCTCCAACTTTTTCTCTGGGGCCAACGTCCTGACTTTC.

The chain employs TRBV7-2 and TRBJ1-3; D gene uncertain. V gave up 1 base and J gave up 0 bases, with 7 bases separating them. Germline V gene lookup returns CDR1 SGHTA and CDR2 FQGNSA. The CDR3 length is 15 residues. CDR3 in DNA: TGTGCCAGCAGCTTAGGAGGTTTCTCTGGAAACACCATATATTTT. Protein sequence: CASSLGGFSGNTIYF. Full variable domain (missing parts from reference TRBV7-2 and TRBJ1-3): GAGVSQSPSNKVTEKGKDVELRCDPISGHTALYWYRQSLGQGLEFLIYFQGNSAPDKSGLPSDRFSAERTGGSVSTLTIQRTQQEDSAVYLCASSLGGFSGNTIYFGEGSWLTVV.

The chain joins TRBV6-5 to TRBJ1-5, with 8 bases lining up with TRBD1. The ends lost 8 bases at V and 2 bases at J; junction bases unmatched: 5. CDR3 length: 14 residues. CDR1 and CDR2 from the germline V gene are MNHEY and SVGAGI. The CDR3, as DNA: TGTGCCAGCTACCCGACAGGGGGCAATCAGCCCCAGCATTTT. It yields the protein CASYPTGGNQPQHF.

The table lists this clone with a few counts. The V gene is TRBV6-1, the J gene TRBJ2-1; TRBD2 aligns across 9 bases. The CDR3 spans 15 residues. CDR1 MNHNS and CDR2 SASEGT come from the germline V gene. J gave up 0 bases and V 5 bases, and 2 bases lay outside the gene matches. The CDR3 DNA follows: TGTGCCAGCAGTTCTAGCGGGAACTCCTACAATGAGCAGTTCTTC. This encodes CASSSSGNSYNEQFF.